This TCR beta chain was sequenced during a study of blood T cell repertoires in COVID-19. The germline CDR1 and CDR2 sequences are SNHLY and FYNNEI. V trimming: 7 bases; J trimming: 4 bases; junction bases outside the gene matches: 7. CDR3 length: 16 amino acids. The assay was immunoSEQ multiplex PCR, and TCRdb's table has in-frame clones only and misses some. The sample includes under 60,000 clones, 85% seen only once; the top ten take roughly 10%. Sequencing used peripheral blood. The rearrangement uses TRBV2 and TRBJ2-1, with 13 positions matching TRBD2. The sequence was obtained from a human donor in a cohort sampled during active COVID-19. The CDR3, as DNA: TGTGCCAGCAATACCTTGGGACTAGCGGGATACAATGAGCAGTTCTTC. It translates to CASNTLGLAGYNEQFF.